This T cell receptor (beta chain) was recorded in a study of CD4 T cells in relation to SARS-CoV-2 and coronaviruses. Study-wide background: After roughly ten days of antigen culture, PBMC TCR beta CDR3s were sequenced.

V trimming: 1 base; J trimming: 9 bases; junction bases outside the gene matches: 12. Germline CDR1 is SEHNR and CDR2 is FQNEAQ (reference sequence). The CDR3 is 15 residues long. Study-wide findings and caveats: SARS-CoV-2-driven expansion was significantly weaker in crossreactive than monoreactive clones. This crossreactivity analysis covered spike protein alone, no other viral proteins.

On this clone: Its antigen is unknown.

Unexposed donor CD4+ T cells date from about 2011-2019, before the COVID-19 pandemic. The cells were cultured for about ten days before CD4+ T cells were isolated. Cultures held 2 million to 2.5 million PBMCs per well with about 10 IU/ml IL-2. Libraries were prepared by immunoSEQ multiplex PCR; TCRdb keeps only in-frame clonotypes and omits some of them. Of about 20,000 clones in the sample, 66% are singletons; the top ten hold about 10%. This chain uses TRBV7-9 with TRBJ2-7, with 7 bases that match TRBD1. This receptor was taken from a human donor in good health. The sample was CD4+ T cells from PBMCs, cultured in vitro. The CDR3 sequence: CASSLEGSQGVRQYF. Written as DNA, the CDR3 is TGTGCCAGCAGCTTAGAAGGTAGTCAGGGGGTCCGGCAGTACTTC. The variable domain in full, with the rest retrieved from reference TRBV7-9 and TRBJ2-7, is DTGVSQNPRHKITKRGQNVTFRCDPISEHNRLYWYRQTLGQGPEFLTYFQNEAQLEKSRLLSDRFSAERPKGSFSTLEIQRTEQGDSAMYLCASSLEGSQGVRQYFGPGTRLTVT.